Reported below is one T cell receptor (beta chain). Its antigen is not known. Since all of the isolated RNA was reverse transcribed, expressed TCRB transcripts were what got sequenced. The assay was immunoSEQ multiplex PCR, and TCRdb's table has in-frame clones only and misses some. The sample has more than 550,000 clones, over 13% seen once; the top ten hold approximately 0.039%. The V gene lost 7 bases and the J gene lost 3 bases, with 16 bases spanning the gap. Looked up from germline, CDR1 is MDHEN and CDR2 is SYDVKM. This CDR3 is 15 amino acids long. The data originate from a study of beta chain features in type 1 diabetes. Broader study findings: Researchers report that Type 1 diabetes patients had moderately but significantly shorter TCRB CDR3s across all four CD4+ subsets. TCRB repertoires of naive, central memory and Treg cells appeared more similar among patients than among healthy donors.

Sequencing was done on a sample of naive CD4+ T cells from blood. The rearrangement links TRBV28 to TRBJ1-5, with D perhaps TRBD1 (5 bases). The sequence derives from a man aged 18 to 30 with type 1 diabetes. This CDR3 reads CASTIPQGNNQPQHF. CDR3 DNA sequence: TGTGCCAGCACCATCCCCCAGGGAAACAATCAGCCCCAGCATTTT.